Each of the 15 T cell receptor beta chains below was sequenced from the same sample in a study of blood T cell repertoires in COVID-19 (TCRdb year 2020). The library came from the immunoSEQ multiplex PCR assay. The table comes from immuneACCESS by way of TCRdb, which keeps in-frame sequences with V and J called. Part of the clones is missing from these tables; in studies checked, under half for an unresolved V gene and the rest for unknown reasons. The sample table contains about 220,000 clones; only one count was recorded for roughly 83% of them. The top ten clonotypes cover roughly 1.3% of the sample. Sample: PBMCs or T cells enriched from blood (not recorded which). The receptors stem from a woman between 35 and 50 years old with acute COVID-19.

This clone was counted between two and nine times. The chain joins TRBV12-3 or TRBV12-4 to TRBJ1-2; unclear D gene. Trimming took 1 base from V and 8 from J, leaving 11 bases between them. This CDR3 region has 13 residues. The CDR3: CASSLGGGSGYTF. The DNA for the CDR3 is TGTGCCAGCAGTTTAGGAGGCGGGAGCGGCTACACCTTC.

The rearrangement uses TRBV5-5 and TRBJ2-7; TRBD1 is a possible D gene (6 bases). The CDR3 spans 15 residues. The germline gives CDR1 SGHKS, CDR2 YYEKEE (reference sequence). V dropped 4 bases and J dropped 2 bases, with 16 bases sitting between them. The CDR3 loop reads CASSDRGQGTYEQYF. In nucleotides, the CDR3 is TGTGCCAGCAGCGACCGCGGGCAGGGGACCTACGAGCAGTACTTC.

The rearrangement links TRBV10-2 to TRBJ1-6; unclear D gene. Trimming took 8 bases from V and 7 from J, leaving 21 bases between them. Germline loops: CDR1 WSHSY, CDR2 SAAADI. The CDR3 consists of 16 residues. The CDR3 spells CASGSPEGARNSPLHF. DNA of the CDR3: TGCGCCAGCGGAAGCCCGGAGGGCGCCAGGAATTCACCCCTCCACTTT.

The chain recombines TRBV19 with TRBJ2-2, with a weak D call TRBD1 (7 bases). The germline V gene encodes CDR1 LNHDA and CDR2 SQIVND (reference sequence). CDR3 length equals 14 residues. Trimming shortened V by 7 bases and J by 7 bases, and 16 bases separated the two germline ends. CDR3: CASKSRGEIGELFF. CDR3 in DNA: TGTGCCAGTAAGAGCAGGGGGGAGATCGGGGAGCTGTTTTTT.

The J gene is TRBJ2-2, the V gene TRBV19, with 7 bases identical to TRBD1. This CDR3 comprises 13 residues. Germline CDR1 reads LNHDA; CDR2 reads SQIVND (reference sequence). The V segment lost 10 bases and the J segment 7 bases; nucleotides outside the gene matches: 9. CDR3 loop: CATSGGSGGELFF. The CDR3 DNA reads as TGTGCCACTTCAGGGGGTTCTGGCGGGGAGCTGTTTTTT.

V usage is TRBV15 and J usage is TRBJ2-1; D unclear. The CDR3 consists of 15 residues. The V and J ends lost 0 bases and 0 bases respectively, with 6 bases between them. Germline CDR1 reads LNHNV; CDR2 reads YYDKDF (reference sequence). Here the CDR3 reads CATSREASSYNEQFF. The CDR3, as DNA: TGTGCCACCAGCAGAGAGGCTAGCTCCTACAATGAGCAGTTCTTC.

This clone has ten or more counts. The V call is TRBV11-1, the J call TRBJ2-1, with D possibly TRBD2 on 5 matching bases. V was pared by 4 bases and J by 4 bases, with 14 bases between. CDR3 length equals 15 residues. The V gene's germline CDR1 is SGHAT and CDR2 FQDESV (reference sequence). For the CDR3, the DNA is TGTGCCAGCAGCTCCCCGGGGAGCGTATACAATGAGCAGTTCTTC. Its translation: CASSSPGSVYNEQFF. Together with reference TRBV11-1 and TRBJ2-1, the CDR3 gives the full variable domain: EAEVAQSPRYKITEKSQAVAFWCDPISGHATLYWYRQILGQGPELLVQFQDESVVDDSQLPKDRFSAERLKGVDSTLKIQPAELGDSAMYLCASSSPGSVYNEQFFGPGTRLTVL.

This clone came up a few times. The chain recombines TRBV29-1 with TRBJ2-7, with TRBD1 identical over 8 bases. Trimming cost V 3 bases and J 5 bases; bases outside gene matches: 9. CDR1 and CDR2 (germline): SQVTM, ANQGSEA. There are 14 residues in the CDR3. The CDR3 bases are TGCAGCGTTGACCCAAGGACAGGGAGTAACGAGCAGTACTTC. Its protein product is CSVDPRTGSNEQYF.

This chain connects TRBV11-2 to TRBJ2-2; 7 bases are a match to TRBD2. Unmatched junction bases numbered 4, after V lost 5 bases and J lost 7 bases. Germline lookup yields CDR1 SGHAT and CDR2 FQNNGV. The CDR3 totals 13 residues. The CDR3 coding sequence is TGTGCCAGCAGCCAGGGAGGGGACGGGGAGCTGTTTTTT. It codes for CASSQGGDGELFF.

The chain has TRBV15 and TRBJ2-3; TRBD2 is a possible D gene (5 bases). V lost 0 bases to trimming and J lost 6 bases, with 13 bases between them. The length of the CDR3 is 15 residues. Germline values: CDR1 LNHNV, CDR2 YYDKDF (reference sequence). As DNA, the CDR3 is TGTGCCACCAGCAGAGATAGCCCGAGCGGCGATACGCAGTATTTT. Translated: CATSRDSPSGDTQYF.

The chain carries TRBV19 and TRBJ1-1; no firm D call. The CDR3 is 12 residues long. V lost 6 bases and J 7 bases, leaving 12 bases between the germline ends. The V gene's germline CDR1 is LNHDA and CDR2 SQIVND (reference sequence). CDR3 protein: CASSHRGIEAFF. CDR3 nucleotides: TGTGCCAGTAGCCATCGGGGTATTGAAGCTTTCTTT.

CDR3: CSARVSSEQFF. CDR3 nucleotide sequence: TGCAGTGCTAGGGTGTCTAGTGAGCAGTTCTTC. V is TRBV20-1 and J is TRBJ2-1; D gene unclear. Between the trimmed V and J ends, which lost 3 bases and 9 bases, there was a span of 9 bases. Germline V CDR1 and CDR2: DFQATT, SNEGSKA (reference sequence). The CDR3 has 11 amino acids.

The rearrangement joins TRBV5-1 to TRBJ2-7; the D gene is possibly TRBD2 (5 bases). Germline V gene lookup returns CDR1 SGHRS and CDR2 YFSETQ. The V end was cut by 5 bases, the J end by 4 bases, with 10 bases between. CDR3 length equals 12 residues. CDR3: CASRFEGYEQYF. As DNA, the CDR3 is TGCGCCAGCAGATTTGAGGGATACGAGCAGTACTTC. The whole variable domain, remainder taken from reference TRBV5-1 and TRBJ2-7, is KAGVTQTPRYLIKTRGQQVTLSCSPISGHRSVSWYQQTPGQGLQFLFEYFSETQRNKGNFPGRFSGRQFSNSRSEMNVSTLELGDSALYLCASRFEGYEQYFGPGTRLTVT.

The CDR3 is CASSLDSTNEKLFF. The DNA for the CDR3 is TGTGCCAGCAGCTTAGACTCAACTAATGAAAAACTGTTTTTT. The chain uses TRBV7-2 and TRBJ1-4; D unclear. The V and J ends lost 1 base and 0 bases respectively, with 3 bases between them. CDR3 length: 14 amino acids. Per germline, CDR1 SGHTA and CDR2 FQGNSA.

The chain has TRBV27 and TRBJ2-6, with D possibly matching TRBD1 (6 bases). V lost 5 bases and J 4 bases, leaving 21 bases between the germline ends. Germline CDR1 and CDR2: MNHEY and SMNVEV (reference sequence). This CDR3 has 18 residues. CDR3 sequence: CASSATGRLRAGANVLTF. CDR3 sequence (DNA): TGTGCCAGCAGTGCGACAGGACGGCTTAGGGCCGGGGCCAACGTCCTGACTTTC.